The present T cell receptor (beta chain) was sequenced within a study of blood T cell repertoires in COVID-19. Germline V gene sequence: CDR1 MNHEY, CDR2 SVGEGT. The CDR3 consists of 14 residues. The J segment lost 7 bases and the V segment lost 4 bases, leaving 7 bases of the junction unmatched. Sequenced by immunoSEQ multiplex PCR; TCRdb stores in-frame clones only, minus some. The data hold 200,000 to 300,000 clones, with approximately 87% observed a single time. This receptor was obtained from a man aged 60-69 years with acute or convalescent COVID-19. The sequencing input was peripheral blood. The chain recombines TRBV6-2 or TRBV6-3 with TRBJ2-1, with 7 bases fitting TRBD2. CDR3 region: CASSLPAGLNEQFF. The CDR3 region has the DNA TGTGCCAGCAGTTTGCCAGCGGGACTGAATGAGCAGTTCTTC.